The T cell receptor beta chain under discussion was sequenced for a study of tumor and adjacent non-tumor tissue in lung cancer. In the study overall: Aged about 30 to 76 years, patients included nine to ten men and 5 women with stage I to III disease. General study results and limits: Normal lung showed higher cumulative top 100 clone frequency than tumor. Tumor tissue had significantly higher TCR diversity than normal lung. Patients with more diverse tumor TCRs had worse survival.

Germline CDR1 reads SGHTA; CDR2 reads FQGTGA. Trimming cost V 5 bases and J 1 base, with 11 bases left between them. The CDR3 has 14 amino acids. This sample's RNA came from whole unsorted tissue. Three rounds of nested PCR, following a modified ARM-PCR protocol, produced the TCRbeta library. Each CDR3 protein is one row after TCRdb ran MiXCR on the multiplex PCR reads. Of roughly 67,000 distinct CDR3 sequences in the sample, 50% to 60% were seen once. Comment on this clonotype: What it recognizes is unknown.

The TCR sequence derives from a man over 45 with non-small cell lung cancer. The chain combines TRBV7-3 with TRBJ2-5; TRBD2 might be the D (6 bases). The material sequenced was lung tumor tissue. This CDR3 is CASSLSGVQETQYF. In DNA form, the CDR3 reads TGTGCCAGCAGCCTTAGCGGTGTCCAAGAGACCCAGTACTTC.